The present T cell receptor (beta chain) was sequenced within a study of blood T cell repertoires in COVID-19. Study details: Spain, Italy and the United States supplied samples that represented acute and convalescent COVID-19. Sample material is recorded as cDNA or gDNA derived from T cells, B-cell-depleted T cells, or PBMCs.

Source study methods: Scientists estimated how many nucleated cells there were by amplifying reference gene primers. The assay was immunoSEQ multiplex PCR, and TCRdb's table has in-frame clones only and misses some. The V and J calls and clone size come from that table; D and trimming were worked out from the DNA. The sample yields about 250,000 clones, 85% seen once. The germline V gene has CDR1 MNHGY and CDR2 SAAAGT. This CDR3 has 15 residues. Trimming took 5 bases from V and 2 from J, leaving 16 bases between them. This chain joins TRBV6-8 and TRBJ2-7; D possibly corresponds to TRBD2 (5 bases). Sequenced: peripheral blood. The TCR was taken from a man between 50 and 59 years old with active or convalescent COVID-19. CDR3 sequence reads: CASSPRDQGTYEQYF. CDR3 in DNA: TGTGCCAGCAGTCCACGGGATCAAGGAACCTACGAGCAGTACTTC.